This TCR beta chain was retrieved from a study of blood T cells in healthy people across ages. Notes on the study in general: Estimates based on one million T cells were treated as lower bounds.

With a J-beta primer mix and a sample-barcoded 5' primer, a second PCR ran about 7 to 12 cycles. Per-sample output comprised a minimum of 3 million paired-end reads containing CDR3. TCRdb fed the 5' RACE reads into MiXCR, producing one record per CDR3 protein. Altogether around 1,000,000 distinct CDR3 sequences are present, around two fifths being singletons, with the ten largest covering under 15%. This CDR3 has 14 residues. Trimming removed 1 base at V and 6 bases at J, with 12 bases between. This clonotype was counted only a few times. What it binds is not known. Sequenced: blood. The source of this sequence is a man aged 18 to 29 in good health. The chain is built from TRBV12-3 or TRBV12-4 and TRBJ1-2; D uncertain. This chain's CDR3 is CASSLVGQKHGYTF. The CDR3 nucleotides read TGTGCCAGCAGTTTAGTGGGCCAGAAGCATGGCTACACCTTC.